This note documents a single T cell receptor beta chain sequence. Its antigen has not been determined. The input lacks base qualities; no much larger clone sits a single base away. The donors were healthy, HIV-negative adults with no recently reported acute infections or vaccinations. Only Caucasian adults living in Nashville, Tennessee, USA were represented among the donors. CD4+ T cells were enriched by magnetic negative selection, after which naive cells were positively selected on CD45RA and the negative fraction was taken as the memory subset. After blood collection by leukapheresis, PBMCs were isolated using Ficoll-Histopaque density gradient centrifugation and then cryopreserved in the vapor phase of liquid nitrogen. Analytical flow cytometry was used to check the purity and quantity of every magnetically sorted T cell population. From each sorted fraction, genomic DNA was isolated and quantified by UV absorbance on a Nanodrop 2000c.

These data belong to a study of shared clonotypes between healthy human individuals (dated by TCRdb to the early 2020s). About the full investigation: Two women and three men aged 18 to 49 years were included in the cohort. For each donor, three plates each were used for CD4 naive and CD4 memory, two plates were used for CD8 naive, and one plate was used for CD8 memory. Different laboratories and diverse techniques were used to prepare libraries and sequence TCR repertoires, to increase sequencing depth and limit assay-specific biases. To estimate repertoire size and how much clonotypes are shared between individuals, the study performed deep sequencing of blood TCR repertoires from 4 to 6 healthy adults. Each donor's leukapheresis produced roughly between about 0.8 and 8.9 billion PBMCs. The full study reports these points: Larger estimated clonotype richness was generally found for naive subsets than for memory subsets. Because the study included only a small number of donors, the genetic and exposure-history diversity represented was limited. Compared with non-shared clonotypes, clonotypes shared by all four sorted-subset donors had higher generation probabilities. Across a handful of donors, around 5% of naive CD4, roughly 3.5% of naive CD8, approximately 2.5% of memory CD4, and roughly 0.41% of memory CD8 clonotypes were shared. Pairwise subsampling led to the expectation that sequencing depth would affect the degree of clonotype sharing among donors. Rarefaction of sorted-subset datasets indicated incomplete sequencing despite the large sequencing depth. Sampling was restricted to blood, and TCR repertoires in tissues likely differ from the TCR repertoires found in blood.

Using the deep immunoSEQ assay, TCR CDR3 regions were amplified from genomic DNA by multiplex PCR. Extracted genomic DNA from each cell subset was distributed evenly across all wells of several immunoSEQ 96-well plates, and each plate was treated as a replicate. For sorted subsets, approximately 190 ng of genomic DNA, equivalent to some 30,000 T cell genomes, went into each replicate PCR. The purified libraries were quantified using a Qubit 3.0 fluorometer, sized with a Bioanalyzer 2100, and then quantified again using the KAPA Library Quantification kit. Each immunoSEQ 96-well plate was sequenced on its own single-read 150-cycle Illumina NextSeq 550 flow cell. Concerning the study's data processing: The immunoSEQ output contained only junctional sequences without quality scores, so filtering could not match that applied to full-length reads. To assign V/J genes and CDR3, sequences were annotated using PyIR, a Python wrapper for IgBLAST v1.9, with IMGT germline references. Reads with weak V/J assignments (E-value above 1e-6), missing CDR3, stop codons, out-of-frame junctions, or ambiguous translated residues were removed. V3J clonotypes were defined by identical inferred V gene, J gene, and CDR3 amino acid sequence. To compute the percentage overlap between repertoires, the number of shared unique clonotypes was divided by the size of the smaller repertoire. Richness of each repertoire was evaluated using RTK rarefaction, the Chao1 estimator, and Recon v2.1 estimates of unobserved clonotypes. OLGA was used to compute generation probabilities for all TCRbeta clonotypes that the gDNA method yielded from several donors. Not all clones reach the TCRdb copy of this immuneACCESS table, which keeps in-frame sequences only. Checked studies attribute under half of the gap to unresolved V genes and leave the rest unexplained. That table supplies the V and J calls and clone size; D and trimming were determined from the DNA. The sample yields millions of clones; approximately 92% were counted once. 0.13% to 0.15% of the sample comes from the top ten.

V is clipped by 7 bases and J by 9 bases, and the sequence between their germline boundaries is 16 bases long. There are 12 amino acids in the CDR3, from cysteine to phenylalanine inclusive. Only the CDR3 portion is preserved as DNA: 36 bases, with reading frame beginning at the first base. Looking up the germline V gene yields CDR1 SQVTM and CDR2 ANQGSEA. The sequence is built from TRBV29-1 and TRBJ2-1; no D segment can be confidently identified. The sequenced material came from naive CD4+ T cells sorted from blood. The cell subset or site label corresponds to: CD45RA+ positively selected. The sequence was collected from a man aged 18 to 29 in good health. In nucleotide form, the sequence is TGCAGCGCTGTAAGGTCCTCAGTTGAGCAGTTCTTC. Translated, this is CSAVRSSVEQFF.